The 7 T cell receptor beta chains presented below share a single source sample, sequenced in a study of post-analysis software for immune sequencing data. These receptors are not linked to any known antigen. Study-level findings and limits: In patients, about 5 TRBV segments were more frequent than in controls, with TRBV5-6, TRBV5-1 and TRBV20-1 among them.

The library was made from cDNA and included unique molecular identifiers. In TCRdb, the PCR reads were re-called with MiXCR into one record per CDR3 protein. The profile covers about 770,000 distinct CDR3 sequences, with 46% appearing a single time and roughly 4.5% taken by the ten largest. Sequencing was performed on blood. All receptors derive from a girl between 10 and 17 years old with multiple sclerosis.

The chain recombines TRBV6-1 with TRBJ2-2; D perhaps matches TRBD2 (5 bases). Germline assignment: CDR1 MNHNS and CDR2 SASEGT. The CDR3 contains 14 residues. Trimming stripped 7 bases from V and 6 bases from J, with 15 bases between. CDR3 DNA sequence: TGTGCCAGCATCCAAGAGGGTTTCGCCGGGGAGCTGTTTTTT. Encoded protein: CASIQEGFAGELFF.

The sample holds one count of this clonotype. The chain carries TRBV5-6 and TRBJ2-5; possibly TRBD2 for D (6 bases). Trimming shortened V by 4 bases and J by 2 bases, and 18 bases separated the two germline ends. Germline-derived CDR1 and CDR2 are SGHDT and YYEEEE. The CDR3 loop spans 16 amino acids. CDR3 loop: CASSQAAGTLQETQYF. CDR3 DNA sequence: TGTGCCAGCAGCCAAGCCGCCGGGACTTTACAAGAGACCCAGTACTTC. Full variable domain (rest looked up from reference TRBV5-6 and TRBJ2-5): DAGVTQSPTHLIKTRGQQVTLRCSPKSGHDTVSWYQQALGQGPQFIFQYYEEEERQRGNFPDRFSGHQFPNYSSELNVNALLLGDSALYLCASSQAAGTLQETQYFGPGTRLLVL.

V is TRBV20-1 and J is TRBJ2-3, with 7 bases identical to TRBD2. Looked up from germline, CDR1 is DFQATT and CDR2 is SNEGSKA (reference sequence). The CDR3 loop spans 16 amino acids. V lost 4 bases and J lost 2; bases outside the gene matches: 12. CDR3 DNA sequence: TGCAGTGCTACCTTCCCCCCTAGCGGATACACAGATACGCAGTATTTT. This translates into CSATFPPSGYTDTQYF.

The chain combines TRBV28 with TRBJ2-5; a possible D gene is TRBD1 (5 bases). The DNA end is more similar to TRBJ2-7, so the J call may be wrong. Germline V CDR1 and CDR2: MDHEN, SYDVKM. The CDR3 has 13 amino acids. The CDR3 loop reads CASRDNGAYEQYF. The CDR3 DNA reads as TGTGCCAGCAGGGACAATGGAGCCTACGAGCAGTACTTC.

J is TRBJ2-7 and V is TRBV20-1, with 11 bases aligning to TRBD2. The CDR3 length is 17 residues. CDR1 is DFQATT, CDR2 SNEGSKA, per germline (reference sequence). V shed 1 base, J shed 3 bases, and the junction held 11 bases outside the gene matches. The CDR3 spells CSARVSTGTSGDYEQYF. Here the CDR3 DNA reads TGCAGTGCTAGAGTCTCGACCGGGACTAGCGGAGACTACGAGCAGTACTTC.

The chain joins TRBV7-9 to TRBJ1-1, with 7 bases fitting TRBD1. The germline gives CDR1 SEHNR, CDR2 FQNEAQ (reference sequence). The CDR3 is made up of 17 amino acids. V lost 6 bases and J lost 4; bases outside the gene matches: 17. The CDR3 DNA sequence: TGTGCCAGCAGGTTACCCGGACAGGCGGGGTTCAGCACTGAAGCTTTCTTT. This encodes CASRLPGQAGFSTEAFF.

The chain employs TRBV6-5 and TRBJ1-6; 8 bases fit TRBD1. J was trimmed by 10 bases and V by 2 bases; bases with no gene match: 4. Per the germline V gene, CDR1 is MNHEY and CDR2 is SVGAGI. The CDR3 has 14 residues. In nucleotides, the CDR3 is TGTGCCAGCAGTTACGACAGGGGTGGGTCACCCCTCCACTTT. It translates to CASSYDRGGSPLHF.